This entry lists 13 T cell receptor beta chains sequenced from one sample in a study of T-cell reconstitution after alpha-beta-depleted transplantation in children. Preparation of the TCRbeta library was carried out with unique molecular identifiers. TCRdb re-derived calls from the PCR reads in MiXCR, one entry per CDR3 protein. The sample holds hundreds of thousands of distinct CDR3 sequences, around 12% seen once. This specimen consisted of PBMCs from the stem cell graft donor, obtained from the stem cell graft. All receptors come from a human donor who donated a stem cell graft to a child with combined immunodeficiency.

This clonotype occurred a few times. The V gene is TRBV4-3, the J gene TRBJ2-3; the D gene is possibly TRBD2 (6 bases). Germline V gives CDR1 LGHNA, CDR2 YSLEER. The V gene lost 4 bases and the J gene lost 4 bases, with 18 bases spanning the gap. This CDR3 is 16 amino acids long. The DNA of the CDR3 is TGCGCCAGCAGCCCATTGGAGGGGAGACCAGCAGATACGCAGTATTTT. Protein sequence: CASSPLEGRPADTQYF.

A few counts support this clonotype. The genes are TRBV11-2 and TRBJ2-5; 10 bases are shared with TRBD2. This CDR3 spans 13 amino acids. Germline CDR1 SGHAT, CDR2 FQNNGV. The V segment lost 7 bases and the J segment 4 bases; nucleotides outside the gene matches: 3. The CDR3 here is CASTLAGAETQYF. The CDR3 nucleotides are TGTGCCAGCACCCTAGCGGGGGCAGAGACCCAGTACTTC.

The genes are TRBV18 and TRBJ2-7; 11 bases fit TRBD1. The CDR3 contains 18 residues. Germline values: CDR1 KGHSH, CDR2 LQKENI. The V and J ends lost 3 bases and 2 bases, in that order; junction bases with no gene match: 12. CDR3 bases: TGTGCCAGCTCACCTCGGACAGGGGGCCACGCGGAAGCCTACGAGCAGTACTTC. This sequence encodes CASSPRTGGHAEAYEQYF.

This clonotype appeared many times. The V and J genes are TRBV11-1 and TRBJ2-1, with TRBD2 matching over 9 bases. V shed 3 bases and J 5 bases; nucleotides not matched to a gene: 5. The germline CDR1 and CDR2 sequences are SGHAT and FQDESV (reference sequence). The CDR3 is made up of 15 amino acids. The CDR3: CASSFERGAHNEQFF. The CDR3 nucleotides read TGTGCCAGCAGCTTCGAGCGGGGGGCTCACAATGAGCAGTTCTTC.

The rearrangement links TRBV12-5 to TRBJ2-5; no clear D gene. Germline V gene sequence: CDR1 LGHNT, CDR2 FRNRAP. The CDR3 is 14 amino acids. The germline V and J ends were trimmed by 7 bases and 0 bases, with 12 bases remaining between them. The DNA for the CDR3 is TGTGCTAGTGTCCCCGCCGAGTACCAAGAGACCCAGTACTTC. Translating it yields CASVPAEYQETQYF.

This clonotype was counted a few times. This chain uses TRBV27 with TRBJ1-1; tentative D call: TRBD1 (5 bases). CDR1 is MNHEY and CDR2 is SMNVEV in the germline V gene (reference sequence). This CDR3 has 14 amino acids. The V end was cut by 3 bases, the J end by 4 bases, with 12 bases between. DNA for the CDR3: TGTGCCAGCAGTTTGAACAGGCGTTCCACTGAAGCTTTCTTT. It is translated as CASSLNRRSTEAFF.

This clonotype came up a few times. This sequence joins TRBV5-1 and TRBJ1-2, with D unresolved. The germline V and J ends were trimmed by 1 base and 4 bases, with 17 bases remaining between them. This CDR3 is built from 16 residues. Germline assignment: CDR1 SGHRS and CDR2 YFSETQ. In nucleotides, the CDR3 is TGCGCCAGCAGCTTGAGAGAATTGGGAAAATTCTATGGCTACACCTTC. It encodes CASSLRELGKFYGYTF. Drawing the rest from reference TRBV5-1 and TRBJ1-2, the complete variable domain is KAGVTQTPRYLIKTRGQQVTLSCSPISGHRSVSWYQQTPGQGLQFLFEYFSETQRNKGNFPGRFSGRQFSNSRSEMNVSTLELGDSALYLCASSLRELGKFYGYTFGSGTRLTVV.

The chain joins TRBV7-6 to TRBJ1-5; 9 nucleotides line up with TRBD1. The CDR3 is 15 residues long. V lost 5 bases, J lost 6 bases, and 8 bases stayed unmatched. CDR1 SGHVS and CDR2 FNYEAQ come from the germline V gene. The CDR3 is CASSAGTGLSQPQHF. The DNA of the CDR3 is TGTGCCAGCAGCGCAGGGACAGGGCTGTCTCAGCCCCAGCATTTT.

In this sample, this clonotype turned up a few times. The rearrangement links TRBV7-2 to TRBJ2-3, with TRBD2 matching over 9 bases. The V segment lost 3 bases and the J segment 6 bases; nucleotides outside the gene matches: 10. Germline CDR1 reads SGHTA; CDR2 reads FQGNSA. The CDR3 length is 16 residues. CDR3: CASSFKRGAAQDTQYF. The CDR3 nucleotides read TGTGCCAGCAGCTTTAAGCGGGGGGCCGCCCAGGATACGCAGTATTTT.

The chain combines TRBV29-1 with TRBJ1-2; D remains ambiguous. Germline V gene lookup returns CDR1 SQVTM and CDR2 ANQGSEA. V lost 0 bases and J 4 bases, leaving 15 bases between the germline ends. The CDR3 contains 15 residues. The CDR3 DNA sequence: TGCAGCGTTGAAGATCTTGGAGGGTTCAGCTATGGCTACACCTTC. Its translation: CSVEDLGGFSYGYTF. The full variable domain, in which reference TRBV29-1 and TRBJ1-2 provide the parts outside the CDR3, is SAVISQKPSRDICQRGTSLTIQCQVDSQVTMMFWYRQQPGQSLTLIATANQGSEATYESGFVIDKFPISRPNLTFSTLTVSNMSPEDSSIYLCSVEDLGGFSYGYTFGSGTRLTVV.

The J gene is TRBJ2-3, the V gene TRBV29-1; 10 bases are shared with TRBD2. This CDR3 is 15 amino acids long. Losses at the gene ends were 1 base for V and 4 bases for J; bases not matched to a gene: 5. CDR1 and CDR2 from the germline V gene are SQVTM and ANQGSEA. The CDR3 DNA reads TGCAGCGTTGAAGTCGGAGCGGGAGGGTCAGATACGCAGTATTTT. As protein: CSVEVGAGGSDTQYF.

The chain links TRBV5-1 to TRBJ2-7; D is unresolved. The CDR3 loop spans 14 amino acids. The germline CDR1 and CDR2 sequences are SGHRS and YFSETQ. Trimming took 0 bases from V and 2 from J, leaving 9 bases between them. CDR3 sequence: CASSLGVGTYEQYF. The CDR3 coding sequence is TGCGCCAGCAGCTTGGGTGTCGGTACCTACGAGCAGTACTTC.

This clonotype came up many times. This chain uses TRBV29-1 with TRBJ2-1, with D hard to call. Germline V gene data show CDR1 as SQVTM and CDR2 as ANQGSEA. The V end lost 6 bases, the J end lost 3 bases, and 6 bases lay between the germline ends. This CDR3 comprises 11 residues. In nucleotides, the CDR3 is TGCAGCGTCTCAGACTACAATGAGCAGTTCTTC. Its protein product is CSVSDYNEQFF.